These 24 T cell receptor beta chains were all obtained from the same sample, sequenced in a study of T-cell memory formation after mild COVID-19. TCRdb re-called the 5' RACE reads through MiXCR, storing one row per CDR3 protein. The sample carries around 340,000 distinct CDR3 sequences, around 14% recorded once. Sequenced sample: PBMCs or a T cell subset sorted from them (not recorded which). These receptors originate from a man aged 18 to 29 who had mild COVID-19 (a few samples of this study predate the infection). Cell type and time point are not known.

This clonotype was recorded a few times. The CDR3: CASSLVPGSLNTGELFF. The CDR3 DNA sequence: TGCGCCAGCAGCTTGGTCCCGGGGAGTCTAAACACCGGGGAGCTGTTTTTT. This chain joins TRBV5-1 and TRBJ2-2; the D gene is possibly TRBD2 (5 bases). The V and J ends lost 0 bases and 2 bases respectively, with 14 bases between them. The CDR3 runs to 17 residues. CDR1 is SGHRS, CDR2 YFSETQ, per germline.

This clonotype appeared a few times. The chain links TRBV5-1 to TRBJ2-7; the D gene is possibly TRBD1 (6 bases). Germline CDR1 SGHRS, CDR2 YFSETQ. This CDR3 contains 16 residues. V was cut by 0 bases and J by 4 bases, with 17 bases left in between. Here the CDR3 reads CASSLGGRDTYYEQYV. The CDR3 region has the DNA TGCGCCAGCAGCTTGGGGGGCCGGGACACCTATTACGAGCAGTACGTC.

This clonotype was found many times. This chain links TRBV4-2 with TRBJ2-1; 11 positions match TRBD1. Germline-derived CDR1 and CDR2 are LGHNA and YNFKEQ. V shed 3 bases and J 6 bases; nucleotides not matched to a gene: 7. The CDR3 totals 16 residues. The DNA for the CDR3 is TGTGCCAGCAGCCAGGAAATCGGGACAGGGGGCAATGAGCAGTTCTTC. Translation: CASSQEIGTGGNEQFF.

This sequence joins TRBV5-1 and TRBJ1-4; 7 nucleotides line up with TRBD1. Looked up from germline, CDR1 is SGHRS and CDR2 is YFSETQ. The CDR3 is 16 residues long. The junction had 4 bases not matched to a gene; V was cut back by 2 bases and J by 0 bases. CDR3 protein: CASSFQGESTNEKLFF. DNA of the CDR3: TGCGCCAGCAGCTTTCAGGGGGAATCAACTAATGAAAAACTGTTTTTT.

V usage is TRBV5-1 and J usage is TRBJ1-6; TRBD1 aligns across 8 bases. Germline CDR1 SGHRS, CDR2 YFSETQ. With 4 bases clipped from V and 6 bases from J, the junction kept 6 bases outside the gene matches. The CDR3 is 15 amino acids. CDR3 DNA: TGCGCCAGCAGCAGGACAACAGGGGGTAATTCACCCCTCCACTTT. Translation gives CASSRTTGGNSPLHF.

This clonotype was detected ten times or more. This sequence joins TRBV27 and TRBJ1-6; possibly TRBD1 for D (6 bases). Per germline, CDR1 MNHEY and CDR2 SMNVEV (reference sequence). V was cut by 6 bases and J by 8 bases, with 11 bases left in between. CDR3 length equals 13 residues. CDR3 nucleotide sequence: TGTGCCAGCAGCGGACAGTTGGATTCACCCCTCCACTTT. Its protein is CASSGQLDSPLHF.

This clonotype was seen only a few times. The chain's CDR3 is CASSFKDSAYNEQFF. CDR3 in DNA: TGTGCCAGCAGCTTTAAGGACAGTGCCTACAATGAGCAGTTCTTC. The chain recombines TRBV7-2 with TRBJ2-1, with TRBD1 as a possible D gene (6 bases). This CDR3 is 15 amino acids long. V lost 3 bases and J 2 bases, leaving 11 bases between the germline ends. The germline gives CDR1 SGHTA, CDR2 FQGNSA.

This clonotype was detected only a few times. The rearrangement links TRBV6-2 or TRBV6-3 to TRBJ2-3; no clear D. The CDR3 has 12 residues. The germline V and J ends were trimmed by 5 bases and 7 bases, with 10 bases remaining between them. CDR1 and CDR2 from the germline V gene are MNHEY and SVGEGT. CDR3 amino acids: CASSLTRNTQYF. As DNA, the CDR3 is TGTGCCAGCAGTCTCACGCGAAATACGCAGTATTTT.

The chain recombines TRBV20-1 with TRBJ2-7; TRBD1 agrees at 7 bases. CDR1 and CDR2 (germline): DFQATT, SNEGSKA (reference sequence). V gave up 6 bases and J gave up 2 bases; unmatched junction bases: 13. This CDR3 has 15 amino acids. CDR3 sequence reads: CSAPTPTGDPYEQYV. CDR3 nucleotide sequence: TGCAGTGCCCCAACGCCCACAGGGGACCCCTACGAGCAGTACGTC.

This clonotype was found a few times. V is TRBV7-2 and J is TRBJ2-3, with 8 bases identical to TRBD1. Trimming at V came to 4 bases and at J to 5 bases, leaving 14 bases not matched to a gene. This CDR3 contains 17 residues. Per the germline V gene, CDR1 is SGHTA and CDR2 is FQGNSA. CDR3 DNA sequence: TGTGCCAGCAGCTCCCCGCGACAGGGGCTGATGGGAGATACGCAGTATTTT. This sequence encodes CASSSPRQGLMGDTQYF.

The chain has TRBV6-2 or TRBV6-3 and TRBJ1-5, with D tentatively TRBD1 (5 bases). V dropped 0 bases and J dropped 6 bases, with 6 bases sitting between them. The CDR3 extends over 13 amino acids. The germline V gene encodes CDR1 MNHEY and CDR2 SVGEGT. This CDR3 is CASSYSGPQPQHF. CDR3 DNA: TGTGCCAGCAGTTACTCGGGACCTCAGCCCCAGCATTTT.

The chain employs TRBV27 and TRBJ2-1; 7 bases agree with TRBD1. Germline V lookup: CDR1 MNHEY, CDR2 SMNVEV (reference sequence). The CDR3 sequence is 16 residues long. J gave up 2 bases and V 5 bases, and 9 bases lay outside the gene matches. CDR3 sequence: CASSQTAGTAYNEQFF. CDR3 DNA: TGTGCCAGCAGTCAAACGGCCGGGACAGCCTACAATGAGCAGTTCTTC.

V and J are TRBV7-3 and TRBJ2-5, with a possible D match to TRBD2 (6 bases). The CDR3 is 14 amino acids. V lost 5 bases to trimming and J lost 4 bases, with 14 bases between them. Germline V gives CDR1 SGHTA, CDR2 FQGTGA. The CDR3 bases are TGTGCCAGCAGCCAAGGAGGGGAGAGAGAGACCCAGTACTTC. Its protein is CASSQGGERETQYF.

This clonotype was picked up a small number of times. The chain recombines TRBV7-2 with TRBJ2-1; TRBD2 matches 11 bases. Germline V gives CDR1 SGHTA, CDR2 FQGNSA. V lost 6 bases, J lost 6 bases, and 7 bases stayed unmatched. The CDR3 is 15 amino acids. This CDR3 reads CASRTIAGGLNEQFF. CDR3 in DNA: TGTGCCAGCAGGACTATAGCGGGGGGGCTCAATGAGCAGTTCTTC. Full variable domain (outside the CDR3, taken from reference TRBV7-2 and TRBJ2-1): GAGVSQSPSNKVTEKGKDVELRCDPISGHTALYWYRQSLGQGLEFLIYFQGNSAPDKSGLPSDRFSAERTGGSVSTLTIQRTQQEDSAVYLCASRTIAGGLNEQFFGPGTRLTVL.

DNA for the CDR3: TGTGCCAGCACCTACCTCGGGGGGGGGTTGGAGGATGAGCAGTTCTTC. Its protein is CASTYLGGGLEDEQFF. The chain couples TRBV6-5 to TRBJ2-1; 8 nucleotides match TRBD2. The length of the CDR3 is 16 residues. CDR1 is MNHEY and CDR2 is SVGAGI in the germline V gene. J was trimmed by 8 bases and V by 7 bases; bases with no gene match: 16.

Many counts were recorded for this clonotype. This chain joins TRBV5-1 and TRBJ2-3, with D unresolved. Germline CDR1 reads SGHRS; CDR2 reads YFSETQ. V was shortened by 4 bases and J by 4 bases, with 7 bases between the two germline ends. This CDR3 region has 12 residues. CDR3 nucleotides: TGCGCCAGCAGCCTCTTTTCAGATACGCAGTATTTT. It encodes CASSLFSDTQYF.

The CDR3 region is CASSPFNRNYGYTF. The CDR3 DNA is TGTGCCAGCAGTCCATTTAACAGGAACTATGGCTACACCTTC. V gene TRBV6-5 combines with J gene TRBJ1-2; tentative D call: TRBD1 (5 bases). Per the germline V gene, CDR1 is MNHEY and CDR2 is SVGAGI. Trimming pared 5 bases from V and 2 bases from J, leaving 12 bases between. The CDR3 extends over 14 amino acids.

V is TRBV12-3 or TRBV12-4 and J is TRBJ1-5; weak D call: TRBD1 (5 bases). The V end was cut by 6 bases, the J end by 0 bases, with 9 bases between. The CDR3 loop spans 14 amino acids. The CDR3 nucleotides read TGTGCCAGCAGGCCAGGGAATAGCAATCAGCCCCAGCATTTT. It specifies CASRPGNSNQPQHF.

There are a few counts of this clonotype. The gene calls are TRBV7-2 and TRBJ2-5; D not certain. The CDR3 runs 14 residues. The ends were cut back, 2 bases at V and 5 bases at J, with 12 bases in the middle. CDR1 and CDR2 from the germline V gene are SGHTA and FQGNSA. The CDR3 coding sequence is TGTGCCAGCAGCTTAAACTTAGCCGCCGAGACCCAGTACTTC. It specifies CASSLNLAAETQYF.

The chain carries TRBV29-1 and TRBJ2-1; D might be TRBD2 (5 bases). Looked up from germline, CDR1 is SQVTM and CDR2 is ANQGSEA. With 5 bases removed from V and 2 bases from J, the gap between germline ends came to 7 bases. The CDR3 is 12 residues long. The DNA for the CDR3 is TGCAGCGTTAACGGGGCCTACAATGAGCAGTTCTTC. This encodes CSVNGAYNEQFF.

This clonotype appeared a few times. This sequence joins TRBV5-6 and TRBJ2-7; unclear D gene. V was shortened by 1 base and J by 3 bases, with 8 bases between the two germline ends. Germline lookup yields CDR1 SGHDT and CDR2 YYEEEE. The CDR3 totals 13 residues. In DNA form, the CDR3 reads TGTGCCAGCAGCTTGTTAGGCTACTACGAGCAGTACGTC. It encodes CASSLLGYYEQYV.

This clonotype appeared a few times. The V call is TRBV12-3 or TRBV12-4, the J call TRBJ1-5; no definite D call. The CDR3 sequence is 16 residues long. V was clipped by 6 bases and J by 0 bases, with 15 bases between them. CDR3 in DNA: TGTGCCAGCAGCGCTCCCGGAGCAGATAGCAATCAGCCCCAGCATTTT. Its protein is CASSAPGADSNQPQHF.

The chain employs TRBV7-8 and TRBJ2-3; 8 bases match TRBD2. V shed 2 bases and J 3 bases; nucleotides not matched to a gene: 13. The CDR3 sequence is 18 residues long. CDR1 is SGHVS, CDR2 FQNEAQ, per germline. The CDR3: CASSLRGLDLGRTDTQYF. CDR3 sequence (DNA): TGTGCCAGCAGCTTACGGGGACTAGACCTGGGGAGGACAGATACGCAGTATTTT.

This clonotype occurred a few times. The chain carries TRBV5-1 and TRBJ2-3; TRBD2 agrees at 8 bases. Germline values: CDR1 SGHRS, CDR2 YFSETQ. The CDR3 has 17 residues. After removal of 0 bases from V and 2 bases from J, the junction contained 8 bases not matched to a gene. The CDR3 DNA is TGCGCCAGCAGCTTGGAAGGAGCGGGGGCCTACACAGATACGCAGTATTTT. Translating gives CASSLEGAGAYTDTQYF.